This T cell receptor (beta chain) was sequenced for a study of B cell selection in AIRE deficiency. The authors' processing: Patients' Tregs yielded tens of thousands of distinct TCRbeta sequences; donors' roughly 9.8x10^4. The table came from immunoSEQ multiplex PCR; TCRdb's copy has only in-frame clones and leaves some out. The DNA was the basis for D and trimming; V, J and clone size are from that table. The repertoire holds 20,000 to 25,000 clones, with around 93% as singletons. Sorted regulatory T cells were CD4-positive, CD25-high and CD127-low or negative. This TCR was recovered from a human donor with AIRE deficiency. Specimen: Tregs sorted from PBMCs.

The CDR3 reads CATRPGLTGSEQYF. CDR3 DNA sequence: TGTGCCACCCGACCGGGACTGACTGGGAGCGAGCAGTACTTC. The rearrangement uses TRBV10-3 and TRBJ2-7; D may be TRBD2 (6 bases). The CDR3 length is 14 residues. Deletions cut 10 bases from V and 6 bases from J, with 22 bases between. The V gene's germline CDR1 is ENHRY and CDR2 SYGVKD.